This is a list of T cell receptor beta chains from one sample in a study of T cell repertoires in cytomegalovirus infection. TCRdb ran MiXCR on the reads and lists one entry per CDR3 protein. In the table there are a few hundred thousand distinct CDR3 sequences, about 35% of which are singletons. These receptors' antigens are unknown. Source: cultured PBMCs, taken from culture after CMV antigen stimulation. The receptors come from a human donor in good health (CMV status not recorded). Some clones in this sample may be carry-over from other donors' samples. CDR3s include the opening cysteine and the closing phenylalanine or tryptophan. A D gene is named only where the DNA matches it firmly. The size field is filled for only some rows; it gives once, few, many or a size class.

TRBV11-2,few,TRBD1,TRBJ2-1,TGTGCCAGCAGCCCCTGGGACAGAAACAATGAGCAGTTCTTC,CASSPWDRNNEQFF
TRBV6-1,many,TRBD2,TRBJ2-1,TGTGCCAGCAGTACTAGCGGGAGCCCCTACAATGAGCAGTTCTTC,CASSTSGSPYNEQFF
TRBV11-2,few,NA,TRBJ2-7,TGTGCCAGCAGCCTCCTGTCGACAAATTACGAGCAGTACTTC,CASSLLSTNYEQYF
TRBV2,NA,NA,TRBJ1-1,TGTGCCAGCACCCCTATACAGGTCTCCACTGAAGCTTTCTTT,CASTPIQVSTEAFF
TRBV2,NA,TRBD1,TRBJ1-1,TGTGCCAGCTATCGGGACAGGGTCGGGACTGAAGCTTTCTTT,CASYRDRVGTEAFF
TRBV29-1,few,TRBD1,TRBJ2-5,TGCAGCGTTGACTCGACAGGGAGAGAGACCCAGTACTTC,CSVDSTGRETQYF
TRBV7-2,many,TRBD2,TRBJ2-5,TGTGCCAGCAGTCCTGAGGAAGGCGGGAGGGCCCGAGAGACCCAGTACTTC,CASSPEEGGRARETQYF
TRBV7-9,few,NA,TRBJ1-2,TGTGCCAGCAGCCCCACGGCCGGGACGGAGTCTTATGGCTACACCTTC,CASSPTAGTESYGYTF
TRBV19,NA,NA,TRBJ2-1,TGTGCCAGTAGTTCCCGACATGGCCCCTACAATGAGCAGTTCTTC,CASSSRHGPYNEQFF
TRBV7-2,NA,TRBD2,TRBJ2-1,TGTGCCAGCAGCTTAGTCGCTAGCGGGAGTTTAAATGAGCAGTTCTTC,CASSLVASGSLNEQFF
TRBV7-2,many,TRBD2,TRBJ2-5,TGTGCCAGCAGCGATAACGGGAGGGCCGGTTCAGAGACCCAGTACTTC,CASSDNGRAGSETQYF
TRBV5-3,NA,TRBD2,TRBJ2-7,TGTGCCAGAAGCCTTGGACTAGCGGGATTCTACGAGCAGTACTTC,CARSLGLAGFYEQYF
TRBV6-5,NA,NA,TRBJ2-7,TGTGCCAGCAGTCCAGGGGCGGGATCCTACGAGCAGTACTTC,CASSPGAGSYEQYF
TRBV10-3,NA,NA,TRBJ1-1,TGTGCCACCGAGGCGGGGTCCGAGAACACTGAAGCTTTCTTT,CATEAGSENTEAFF
TRBV24-1,once,TRBD1,TRBJ1-5,TGTGCCACCAGTGATAACGGACAGGGAGATCAGCCCCAGCATTTT,CATSDNGQGDQPQHF
TRBV4-1,few,NA,TRBJ2-5,TGCGCCAGCAGCTATGGGACAACACAAGAGACCCAGTACTTC,CASSYGTTQETQYF
TRBV7-2,NA,TRBD2,TRBJ2-1,TGTGCCAGCAGCTACCGGGGACTAGCGGAGCAGTTCTTC,CASSYRGLAEQFF
TRBV5-5,NA,NA,TRBJ2-1,TGTGCCAGCAGCTTGTCGCCGGCTCGATACAATGAGCAGTTCTTC,CASSLSPARYNEQFF
TRBV7-7,many,NA,TRBJ2-1,TGTGCTAGCAGCTTAGCGCTTGCAGGCCCAACACACAATGAGCAGTTCTTC,CASSLALAGPTHNEQFF
TRBV4-3,NA,NA,TRBJ1-4,TGCGCCAGCAGCCAAGATCCCTCTGGCGGTGAAAAACTGTTTTTT,CASSQDPSGGEKLFF
TRBV10-3,NA,TRBD1,TRBJ1-2,TGTGCCATCAGTGAGGAGGACAGGGGGCGAAAAGGCTACACCTTC,CAISEEDRGRKGYTF
TRBV5-6,NA,NA,TRBJ2-5,TGTGCCAGCAGCACGTCAGGTCGAGGAGAGACCCAGTACTTC,CASSTSGRGETQYF
TRBV19,NA,TRBD1,TRBJ1-5,TGTGCCAGTATGATACTAGGGACAGGCAATCAGCCCCAGCATTTT,CASMILGTGNQPQHF
TRBV4-1,few,TRBD2,TRBJ2-7,TGCGCCAGCAGCCAAGCTCCAGCGGGAGCATCCGAGCAGTACTTC,CASSQAPAGASEQYF
TRBV7-2,few,NA,TRBJ2-7,TGTGCCAGCAGAGAGAGACAGTGGGGCATCGAGCAGTACTTC,CASRERQWGIEQYF
TRBV6-2/TRBV6-3,few,NA,TRBJ2-6,TGTGCCAGCAGATTTACAGGGTTAGCTGGGGCCAACGTCCTGACTTTC,CASRFTGLAGANVLTF
TRBV7-2,NA,TRBD1,TRBJ2-2,TGTGCCAGCAGCCGGGACAGGGCTGAAGGCGGGGAGCTGTTTTTT,CASSRDRAEGGELFF